One and the same sample provided the 17 T cell receptor beta chains below, sequenced in a study of blood T cell repertoires in COVID-19. Assay: immunoSEQ multiplex PCR; the TCRdb copy retains only in-frame clones and omits some. The sample has some 200,000 clones, roughly 89% seen once. Sequencing was done on a sample of PBMCs or T cells enriched from blood (not recorded which). The receptor source for this set is a woman in her thirties or forties with acute COVID-19.

V usage is TRBV7-2 and J usage is TRBJ2-2; the D gene is possibly TRBD2 (5 bases). CDR1 is SGHTA and CDR2 is FQGNSA in the germline V gene. V gave up 5 bases and J gave up 3 bases, with 10 bases separating them. CDR3 size: 14 residues. CDR3 sequence: CASSPRDYTGELFF. The DNA of the CDR3 is TGTGCCAGCAGCCCCCGGGATTACACCGGGGAGCTGTTTTTT.

The V and J genes are TRBV15 and TRBJ1-2; 9 nucleotides line up with TRBD1. The germline gives CDR1 LNHNV, CDR2 YYDKDF (reference sequence). The CDR3 extends over 15 amino acids. J lost 6 bases, V lost 5 bases, and 10 bases had no gene match. CDR3: CATSETITGGDGYTF. CDR3 coding DNA: TGTGCCACCAGCGAAACTATTACAGGGGGCGATGGCTACACCTTC.

The rearrangement uses TRBV10-2 and TRBJ1-3, with 8 bases that match TRBD1. CDR3 size: 13 residues. The V gene end was trimmed by 8 bases and the J gene end by 0 bases; junction bases not matched to a gene: 0. CDR1 is WSHSY and CDR2 is SAAADI in the germline V gene. CDR3 protein: CASGTGSGNTIYF. In DNA, the CDR3 is TGCGCCAGCGGGACAGGCTCTGGAAACACCATATATTTT.

The gene calls are TRBV5-1 and TRBJ2-1; 14 bases fit TRBD2. The trim removed 2 bases at V and 6 bases at J, leaving 10 bases unmatched. CDR1 and CDR2 (germline): SGHRS, YFSETQ. This CDR3 is 18 amino acids long. The CDR3 loop reads CASSLQGLAGVNSNEQFF. As DNA, the CDR3 is TGCGCCAGCAGCTTACAGGGACTAGCGGGGGTCAATAGCAATGAGCAGTTCTTC.

A few counts support this clone. Other DNA sequences within the sample encode an identical CDR3. The CDR3 region is CASSLRGMGTDTQYF. CDR3 nucleotides: TGCGCCAGCAGCTTGAGAGGGATGGGCACAGATACGCAGTATTTT. The V call is TRBV5-1, the J call TRBJ2-3; TRBD2 might be the D (5 bases). Deletions cut 1 base from V and 1 base from J, with 10 bases between. The CDR3 consists of 15 residues. The V gene's germline CDR1 is SGHRS and CDR2 YFSETQ.

This chain links TRBV6-1 with TRBJ2-7; 7 bases are shared with TRBD1. Germline V gene sequence: CDR1 MNHNS, CDR2 SASEGT. V lost 2 bases to trimming and J lost 4 bases; unmatched junction nucleotides: 8. This CDR3 contains 15 residues. The CDR3 region is CASSEWDSAKYEQYV. The DNA of the CDR3 is TGTGCCAGCAGTGAATGGGACAGCGCAAAATACGAGCAGTACGTC.

The J gene is TRBJ1-2, the V gene TRBV19; D is perhaps TRBD1 (5 bases). This CDR3 region has 11 residues. From germline, CDR1 is LNHDA and CDR2 SQIVND (reference sequence). Deletions cut 3 bases from V and 9 bases from J, with 8 bases between. The CDR3 here is CASSMGPRYTF. CDR3 nucleotides: TGTGCCAGTAGTATGGGGCCGCGCTACACCTTC.

The rearrangement joins TRBV9 to TRBJ1-3; TRBD1 agrees at 9 bases. CDR3 size: 17 residues. The germline CDR1 and CDR2 sequences are SGDLS and YYNGEE. V lost 3 bases, J lost 4 bases, and 11 bases stayed unmatched. The CDR3 loop is CASSGGGQGLSGNTIYF. DNA of the CDR3: TGTGCCAGCAGCGGTGGAGGACAGGGGCTATCGGGAAACACCATATATTTT.

This chain joins TRBV11-2 and TRBJ1-2; maybe TRBD1 (6 bases). The length of the CDR3 is 15 residues. CDR1 is SGHAT and CDR2 is FQNNGV in the germline V gene. Trimming left V 3 bases short and J 2 bases short, with 13 bases between. DNA of the CDR3: TGTGCCAGCAGCTTGAACAGGGCGGAGAACTATGGCTACACCTTC. It encodes CASSLNRAENYGYTF.

The chain employs TRBV11-2 and TRBJ1-3; maybe TRBD1 (5 bases). The CDR3 totals 15 residues. Per germline, CDR1 SGHAT and CDR2 FQNNGV. V dropped 4 bases and J dropped 3 bases, with 13 bases sitting between them. CDR3 in DNA: TGTGCCAGCAGCTCGGCAGGGAGGGGTGGAAACACCATATATTTT. Protein product: CASSSAGRGGNTIYF.

The chain employs TRBV10-3 and TRBJ1-5, with D perhaps matching TRBD1 (6 bases). Per the germline V gene, CDR1 is ENHRY and CDR2 is SYGVKD. Deletions cut 6 bases from V and 7 bases from J, with 13 bases between. The CDR3 contains 13 residues. CDR3 coding DNA: TGTGCCATCAGCTGGGACACTGGGCAGCCCCAGCATTTT. It is translated as CAISWDTGQPQHF.

The chain uses TRBV11-2 and TRBJ1-3; tentative D call: TRBD1 (6 bases). The CDR3 has 16 residues. V was clipped by 2 bases and J by 3 bases, with 14 bases between them. CDR1 SGHAT and CDR2 FQNNGV come from the germline V gene. CDR3 DNA sequence: TGTGCCAGCAGCTTATCGGCAGGGGTGGGTGGAAACACCATATATTTT. This sequence encodes CASSLSAGVGGNTIYF.

The chain has TRBV6-5 and TRBJ1-1; D remains unclear. The length of the CDR3 is 11 residues. Germline-derived CDR1 and CDR2 are MNHEY and SVGAGI. Trimming stripped 4 bases from V and 3 bases from J, with 3 bases between. Here the CDR3 DNA reads TGTGCCAGCAGTTCGGACACTGAAGCTTTCTTT. It specifies CASSSDTEAFF.

The chain has TRBV14 and TRBJ1-2, with 9 bases fitting TRBD1. With 4 bases clipped from V and 4 bases from J, the junction kept 7 bases outside the gene matches. The germline CDR1 and CDR2 sequences are SGHDN and FVKESK. This CDR3 has 15 residues. Written as DNA, the CDR3 is TGTGCCAGCAGCCGAGAACAGGGGGCTCTCTATGGCTACACCTTC. Translated, it gives CASSREQGALYGYTF.

The chain links TRBV7-9 to TRBJ1-1, with D perhaps TRBD1 (5 bases). V was trimmed by 5 bases and J by 5 bases, leaving 18 bases between them. This CDR3 spans 15 amino acids. The germline gives CDR1 SEHNR, CDR2 FQNEAQ (reference sequence). The CDR3 region is CASSPRAGVGTEAFF. The DNA for the CDR3 is TGTGCCAGCAGCCCGCGAGCGGGGGTTGGAACTGAAGCTTTCTTT.

The J gene is TRBJ1-2, the V gene TRBV5-1; TRBD1 matches at 7 bases. CDR1 and CDR2 (germline): SGHRS, YFSETQ. The trim removed 4 bases at V and 5 bases at J, leaving 14 bases unmatched. CDR3 size: 16 residues. CDR3 bases: TGCGCCAGCAGCCGATTAGAAGGGGGCGCTGGGTATGGCTACACCTTC. Translation gives CASSRLEGGAGYGYTF.

This chain connects TRBV11-2 to TRBJ1-2; a possible D gene is TRBD1 (5 bases). Germline V gene sequence: CDR1 SGHAT, CDR2 FQNNGV. V shed 5 bases and J shed 4 bases, with 26 bases lying between them. This CDR3 has 18 amino acids. CDR3 in amino acids: CASSTLRRAELRGYGYTF. DNA for the CDR3: TGTGCCAGCAGCACGCTTCGCCGGGCGGAACTTAGGGGCTATGGCTACACCTTC.